This TCR beta chain was sequenced during a study of cytomegalovirus exposure and HLA in healthy donors. Study-level information: The use of the same platform for the 100 to 150 validation repertoires and the roughly 730 first-cohort repertoires was reported by a later analysis. Study conclusions and caveats: TCR clusters originating in the first cohort tended to co-occur in the 110 or so validation repertoires, according to a later analysis.

Generated by immunoSEQ multiplex PCR, the TCRdb table keeps only in-frame clones and is missing some. The sample lists more than 110,000 clones, around 88% occurring once. The donors were part of the validation cohort, which consisted of roughly 110 subjects and was separate from the first cohort of roughly 620 subjects. V lost 1 base and J lost 8; bases outside the gene matches: 9. The CDR3 covers 17 residues. From germline, CDR1 is LGHNA and CDR2 YNFKEQ. This clone was recorded a few times. Its matching antigen is unknown. The sequence was collected from a woman aged 18-35 years in good health and CMV-seropositive. This rearrangement joins TRBV4-2 to TRBJ2-1, with 12 bases lining up with TRBD2. The sample was PBMCs. For the CDR3, the DNA is TGTGCCAGCAGCCAAGGTCCTAGCGGGAGGGTTATGGATGAGCAGTTCTTC. It yields the protein CASSQGPSGRVMDEQFF.